Listed here are 12 T cell receptor beta chains from one sample, sequenced in a study of T cells in Graves' hyperthyroidism and ophthalmopathy (dated by TCRdb to about 2019). To prepare the library, multiplex PCR was applied. Sequenced on an Illumina HiSeq 2000. The TCR beta CDR3 regions were amplified from the RNA transcripts. A first-round RT-PCR of the TCR CDR3 used the HTBI primer set with the Qiagen OneStep RT-PCR kit. TCRdb cleaned the public reads at Q25 with fastp, built clones with MiXCR and kept in-frame beta chains. Identical CDR3 protein sequences are pooled into one entry, listed with their most common genes and DNA. In all, the sample holds 750,000 to 950,000 distinct CDR3 sequences, and around 38% of those were seen once. The ten largest clones represent 8.9% of the sample. Sample: blood. The receptors come from a man aged 18 to 29 with Graves' hyperthyroidism.

J is TRBJ1-1 and V is TRBV7-9; TRBD1 aligns across 7 bases. This CDR3 spans 14 amino acids. Germline CDR1 SEHNR, CDR2 FQNEAQ (reference sequence). V trimming: 5 bases; J trimming: 5 bases; junction bases outside the gene matches: 8. The CDR3, as DNA: TGTGCCAGCAGCCAACCAGGGGGAAGGACTGAAGCTTTCTTT. Translation gives CASSQPGGRTEAFF.

In its sample, this clonotype was seen many times. The V and J genes are TRBV7-9 and TRBJ2-6; D gene uncertain. CDR3 length equals 17 residues. V gave up 5 bases and J gave up 0 bases, with 14 bases separating them. CDR1 and CDR2 (germline): SEHNR, FQNEAQ (reference sequence). CDR3 loop: CASSPRQVLSGANVLTF. The CDR3 coding sequence is TGTGCCAGCAGCCCTAGGCAGGTCCTCTCTGGGGCCAACGTCCTGACTTTC.

The chain couples TRBV10-3 to TRBJ1-2; D remains ambiguous. The CDR3 loop spans 15 amino acids. Germline V gives CDR1 ENHRY, CDR2 SYGVKD. The ends were cut back, 5 bases at V and 0 bases at J, with 13 bases in the middle. CDR3 bases: TGTGCCATCAGTACCTATGGAGGGACTAACTATGGCTACACCTTC. It yields the protein CAISTYGGTNYGYTF.

V usage is TRBV14 and J usage is TRBJ2-5; D not certain. The CDR3 contains 14 residues. V lost 0 bases and J lost 3, with 8 bases in between. The V gene's germline CDR1 is SGHDN and CDR2 FVKESK. The CDR3 region is CASSQEWAEETQYF. DNA of the CDR3: TGTGCCAGCAGCCAAGAATGGGCAGAAGAGACCCAGTACTTC.

In its sample, this clonotype was seen many times. J is TRBJ1-6 and V is TRBV29-1; no clear D. Looked up from germline, CDR1 is SQVTM and CDR2 is ANQGSEA. The CDR3 is 14 residues long. CDR3 nucleotides: TGCGCTGTTCAGGAAAGCTCCTATAATTCACCCCTCCACTTT. This encodes CAVQESSYNSPLHF.

This clonotype showed up just a few times. The rearrangement uses TRBV2 and TRBJ1-1; D possibly corresponds to TRBD1 (6 bases). Trimming cost V 1 base and J 1 base, with 13 bases left between them. The germline V gene encodes CDR1 SNHLY and CDR2 FYNNEI. The CDR3 length is 16 residues. The CDR3 sequence: CASSEGGGYSNTEAFF. The CDR3 DNA reads TGTGCCAGCAGTGAAGGAGGGGGGTACTCGAACACTGAAGCTTTCTTT.

This clonotype has just a few counts. The chain carries TRBV5-6 and TRBJ2-7; 8 bases agree with TRBD1. The ends lost 1 base at V and 6 bases at J; junction bases unmatched: 6. The CDR3 is made up of 14 amino acids. Germline lookup yields CDR1 SGHDT and CDR2 YYEEEE. The CDR3 coding sequence is TGTGCCAGCAGCTTGAGCAGGGGGCTGGTCGAGCAGTACTTC. This translates into CASSLSRGLVEQYF.

The chain's CDR3 is CASSFPGEWETQYF. The CDR3 bases are TGTGCCAGCAGCTTCCCGGGAGAATGGGAGACCCAGTACTTC. The J gene is TRBJ2-5, the V gene TRBV7-9; D might be TRBD2 (6 bases). Trimming left V 3 bases short and J 5 bases short, with 13 bases between. CDR1 SEHNR and CDR2 FQNEAQ come from the germline V gene (reference sequence). This CDR3 comprises 14 residues. Full variable domain (remainder filled in from reference TRBV7-9 and TRBJ2-5): DTGVSQNPRHKITKRGQNVTFRCDPISEHNRLYWYRQTLGQGPEFLTYFQNEAQLEKSRLLSDRFSAERPKGSFSTLEIQRTEQGDSAMYLCASSFPGEWETQYFGPGTRLLVL.

This chain uses TRBV5-8 with TRBJ1-1; perhaps TRBD1 as D (5 bases). There are 13 residues in the CDR3. Germline CDR1 is SGHTS and CDR2 is YDEGEE. Trimming cost V 0 bases and J 7 bases, with 10 bases left between them. The DNA of the CDR3 is TGTGCCAGCAGCTTGGCTATGGGGGTTGAAGCTTTCTTT. Residues: CASSLAMGVEAFF.

There are a few counts of this clonotype. The V call is TRBV7-9, the J call TRBJ1-1, with D possibly being TRBD1 (6 bases). The length of the CDR3 is 15 residues. Trimming pared 9 bases from V and 6 bases from J, leaving 23 bases between. From germline, CDR1 is SEHNR and CDR2 FQNEAQ (reference sequence). For the CDR3, the DNA is TGTGCCAGTAGTACGGGGGGCTCTTGGGTCTCTGAAGCTTTCTTT. Translation gives CASSTGGSWVSEAFF. Complete variable domain (other parts from reference TRBV7-9 and TRBJ1-1): DTGVSQNPRHKITKRGQNVTFRCDPISEHNRLYWYRQTLGQGPEFLTYFQNEAQLEKSRLLSDRFSAERPKGSFSTLEIQRTEQGDSAMYLCASSTGGSWVSEAFFGQGTRLTVV.

This chain connects TRBV11-2 to TRBJ1-4; 8 nucleotides align to TRBD1. This CDR3 is 15 amino acids long. Germline V gene sequence: CDR1 SGHAT, CDR2 FQNNGV. J lost 7 bases, V lost 5 bases, and 9 bases had no gene match. CDR3 in DNA: TGTGCCAGCAGCACACCGCAGGGGGCTAGTGAAAAACTGTTTTTT. Its protein is CASSTPQGASEKLFF.

This clonotype was recorded many times. The chain has TRBV9 and TRBJ2-7; possibly TRBD2 for D (5 bases). Germline V gene data show CDR1 as SGDLS and CDR2 as YYNGEE. The CDR3 is 12 amino acids. V lost 5 bases, J lost 6 bases, and 12 bases lay in between. As DNA, the CDR3 is TGTGCCAGCAGGGAGGTTGGGAGCGAGCAGTACTTC. Its protein is CASREVGSEQYF. Full variable domain (remainder filled in from reference TRBV9 and TRBJ2-7): DSGVTQTPKHLITATGQRVTLRCSPRSGDLSVYWYQQSLDQGLQFLIQYYNGEERAKGNILERFSAQQFPDLHSELNLSSLELGDSALYFCASREVGSEQYFGPGTRLTVT.